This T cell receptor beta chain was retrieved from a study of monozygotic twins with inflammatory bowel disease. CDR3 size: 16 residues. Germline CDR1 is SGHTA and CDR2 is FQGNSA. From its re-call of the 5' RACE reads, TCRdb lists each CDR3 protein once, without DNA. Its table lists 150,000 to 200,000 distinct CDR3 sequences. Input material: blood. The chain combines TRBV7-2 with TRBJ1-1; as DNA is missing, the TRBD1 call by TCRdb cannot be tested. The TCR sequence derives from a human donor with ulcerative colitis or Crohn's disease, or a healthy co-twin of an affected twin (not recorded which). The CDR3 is CASSLVTGGENTEAFF.